These 9 T cell receptor beta chains originate from one sample sequenced in a study of shared clonotypes between healthy human individuals. Positively selected for CCR7, the CD45RO-negative cells used as naive CD8 cells excluded terminally differentiated effector memory CD45RA+ cells. Generated by immunoSEQ multiplex PCR, the TCRdb table keeps only in-frame clones and is missing some. The data contain roughly 850,000 clones, around 96% of them singletons. The sample was naive CD8+ T cells sorted from blood. These receptors originate from a man aged 25 to 45 in good health.

The chain combines TRBV11-2 with TRBJ2-7, with D hard to call. CDR1 SGHAT and CDR2 FQNNGV come from the germline V gene. The CDR3 totals 12 residues. V was trimmed by 3 bases and J by 5 bases, leaving 8 bases between them. The CDR3 reads CASSLERDEQYF. The CDR3 nucleotides are TGTGCCAGCAGCTTGGAGAGAGACGAGCAGTACTTC. Drawing the rest from reference TRBV11-2 and TRBJ2-7, the complete variable domain is EAGVAQSPRYKIIEKRQSVAFWCNPISGHATLYWYQQILGQGPKLLIQFQNNGVVDDSQLPKDRFSAERLKGVDSTLKIQPAKLEDSAVYLCASSLERDEQYFGPGTRLTVT.

The chain combines TRBV15 with TRBJ2-7; a possible D gene is TRBD2 (6 bases). Trimming left V 5 bases short and J 1 base short, with 15 bases between. Germline CDR1 and CDR2: LNHNV and YYDKDF (reference sequence). The CDR3 is 15 amino acids. The CDR3 DNA reads TGTGCCACCAGCCTGGGCGGAGGGGTTTCCTACGAGCAGTACTTC. Encoded protein: CATSLGGGVSYEQYF.

The rearrangement joins TRBV2 to TRBJ2-4; D gene ambiguous. The CDR3 runs to 10 residues. The V end was cut by 7 bases, the J end by 13 bases, with 11 bases between. The germline V gene has CDR1 SNHLY and CDR2 FYNNEI. CDR3 protein: CASTGQRQYF. The CDR3 nucleotides read TGTGCCAGCACCGGGCAGAGACAGTACTTC. The entire variable domain, with the rest obtained from reference TRBV2 and TRBJ2-4, is as follows: EPEVTQTPSHQVTQMGQEVILRCVPISNHLYFYWYRQILGQKVEFLVSFYNNEISEKSEIFDDQFSVERPDGSNFTLKIRSTKLEDSAMYFCASTGQRQYFGAGTRLSVL.

V is TRBV2 and J is TRBJ1-4; TRBD1 matches at 12 bases. CDR3 length equals 20 residues. J gave up 3 bases and V 2 bases, and 13 bases lay outside the gene matches. CDR1 and CDR2 (germline): SNHLY, FYNNEI. CDR3 sequence (DNA): TGTGCCAGCAGTGAAACGCCTTATACCGGGACAGGGGGCCCTAATGAAAAACTGTTTTTT. This codes for CASSETPYTGTGGPNEKLFF.

This clone was seen once. V gene TRBV5-5 combines with J gene TRBJ2-7; D not resolved. V dropped 1 base and J dropped 7 bases, with 15 bases sitting between them. CDR3 length: 14 residues. CDR1 is SGHKS and CDR2 is YYEKEE in the germline V gene (reference sequence). The CDR3 nucleotides are TGTGCCAGCAGCTTGCGTCACTCAGTGAAGGAGCAGTACTTC. This encodes CASSLRHSVKEQYF.

The chain has TRBV7-9 and TRBJ2-2; the D gene is possibly TRBD2 (5 bases). V was pared by 1 base and J by 1 base, with 10 bases between. There are 16 residues in the CDR3. Germline values: CDR1 SEHNR, CDR2 FQNEAQ (reference sequence). Here the CDR3 DNA reads TGTGCCAGCAGCTTAGTTCCGGGATTGAACACCGGGGAGCTGTTTTTT. It encodes CASSLVPGLNTGELFF.

The chain has TRBV9 and TRBJ2-1; 7 positions agree with TRBD2. The CDR3 totals 14 residues. V lost 3 bases, J lost 8 bases, and 8 bases stayed unmatched. Germline loops: CDR1 SGDLS, CDR2 YYNGEE. CDR3 coding DNA: TGTGCCAGCAGCGAGGGGAGGGGATGGGATGAGCAGTTCTTC. Its translation is CASSEGRGWDEQFF.

The DNA of the CDR3 is TGCGCCAGCTCGGAGCGGGAGGGCCGCTACAATGAGCAGTTCTTC. It translates to CASSEREGRYNEQFF. The J gene is TRBJ2-1, the V gene TRBV10-1; TRBD2 matches at 10 bases. Germline V gene data show CDR1 as WNHNN and CDR2 as SYGVQD (reference sequence). The J segment lost 3 bases and the V segment lost 8 bases, leaving 7 bases of the junction unmatched. The CDR3 covers 15 residues.

The V call is TRBV7-9, the J call TRBJ2-7; the match to TRBD2 covers 8 bases. This CDR3 region has 14 residues. J lost 5 bases, V lost 5 bases, and 8 bases had no gene match. Germline CDR1 is SEHNR and CDR2 is FQNEAQ (reference sequence). The CDR3 reads CASSPGLARDEQYF. In DNA, the CDR3 is TGTGCCAGCAGCCCAGGACTAGCTCGCGACGAGCAGTACTTC.